Below, one T cell receptor (beta chain) is given with its context. Libraries were prepared by immunoSEQ multiplex PCR; TCRdb keeps only in-frame clonotypes and omits some of them. The data show about 80,000 clones, around nine tenths seen once. The record originates from a study of technical replicates of blood from several donors. The clonotype comes from a human donor in good health. Sequenced: T cells isolated from PBMCs.

The CDR3 coding sequence is TGTGCCAGCAGCGTAGACTTAGGGGTTGGTCATAATTCGAACACTGAAGCTTTCTTT. As protein: CASSVDLGVGHNSNTEAFF. This chain connects TRBV9 to TRBJ1-1, with D possibly TRBD1 on 5 matching bases. The CDR3 is 19 amino acids. Between the trimmed V and J ends, which lost 0 bases and 1 base, there was a span of 22 bases. Per the germline V gene, CDR1 is SGDLS and CDR2 is YYNGEE.